The next 13 T cell receptor beta chains were all read from a single sample in a study of post-analysis software for immune sequencing data. Unique molecular identifiers were carried by the TCR beta cDNA libraries. TCRdb itself ran the PCR reads through MiXCR, one entry per CDR3 protein. Altogether 150,000 to 200,000 distinct CDR3 sequences are present, 36% being singletons, with the ten largest covering under 30%. Sequenced here: blood, sampled after autologous hematopoietic stem cell transplantation. Every receptor here comes from a girl under 18 with multiple sclerosis.

This clonotype was detected only a few times. The V gene is TRBV7-3, the J gene TRBJ2-1, with D hard to call. Germline lookup yields CDR1 SGHTA and CDR2 FQGTGA. The V gene lost 5 bases and the J gene lost 7 bases, with 12 bases spanning the gap. The CDR3 extends over 13 amino acids. The CDR3 nucleotides read TGTGCCAGCAGCCCGGCTGGTGGGAATGAGCAGTTCTTC. Its protein product is CASSPAGGNEQFF.

This clonotype has only a few counts. The chain combines TRBV20-1 with TRBJ2-1; D tentatively reads TRBD1 or TRBD2 (6 bases each). CDR3 length: 13 amino acids. Trimming stripped 3 bases from V and 8 bases from J, with 14 bases between. Germline values: CDR1 DFQATT, CDR2 SNEGSKA (reference sequence). The CDR3 spells CSARTGAGDEQFF. CDR3 DNA: TGCAGTGCTAGGACGGGGGCAGGGGATGAGCAGTTCTTC.

The genes are TRBV3-1 and TRBJ2-1, with a weak D call TRBD2 (5 bases). Trimming stripped 1 base from V and 12 bases from J, with 10 bases between. Germline loops: CDR1 LGHDT, CDR2 YNNKEL (reference sequence). CDR3 length: 12 residues. DNA of the CDR3: TGTGCCAGCAGCCAAGCAACGGGGTCGCAGTTCTTC. Protein: CASSQATGSQFF.

The rearrangement uses TRBV20-1 and TRBJ1-4; a possible D gene is TRBD1 (6 bases). This CDR3 has 16 amino acids. Germline CDR1 reads DFQATT; CDR2 reads SNEGSKA (reference sequence). Trimming removed 5 bases at V and 7 bases at J, with 23 bases between. The CDR3: CSAQGLDSGVGEKLFF. CDR3 in DNA: TGCAGTGCTCAGGGGCTCGACAGCGGTGTTGGTGAAAAACTGTTTTTT.

The chain has TRBV29-1 and TRBJ2-3; possibly TRBD1 for D (6 bases). The CDR3 runs to 14 residues. Per the germline V gene, CDR1 is SQVTM and CDR2 is ANQGSEA. The V and J ends lost 4 bases and 2 bases respectively, with 13 bases between them. In nucleotides, the CDR3 is TGCAGCGTTGCAGGGCAGGGGCCCACAGATACGCAGTATTTT. It encodes CSVAGQGPTDTQYF.

The genes are TRBV11-2 and TRBJ2-2; tentative D call: TRBD2 (6 bases). The CDR3 runs to 14 residues. The germline CDR1 and CDR2 sequences are SGHAT and FQNNGV. V lost 2 bases and J 4 bases, leaving 8 bases between the germline ends. CDR3 region: CASSLMGGTGELFF. CDR3 nucleotides: TGTGCCAGCAGCTTAATGGGGGGCACCGGGGAGCTGTTTTTT. Variable domain in full (rest from reference TRBV11-2 and TRBJ2-2): EAGVAQSPRYKIIEKRQSVAFWCNPISGHATLYWYQQILGQGPKLLIQFQNNGVVDDSQLPKDRFSAERLKGVDSTLKIQPAKLEDSAVYLCASSLMGGTGELFFGEGSRLTVL.

The chain combines TRBV6-5 with TRBJ2-7, with D perhaps matching TRBD1 (6 bases). This CDR3 is 16 amino acids long. V was trimmed by 5 bases and J by 4 bases, leaving 21 bases between them. Germline loops: CDR1 MNHEY, CDR2 SVGAGI. CDR3 sequence (DNA): TGTGCCAGCAGTCACCTACAGGGAACGAAACGGTACGAGCAGTACTTC. It yields the protein CASSHLQGTKRYEQYF.

Only a few counts were recorded for this clonotype. This rearrangement joins TRBV20-1 to TRBJ2-7; 9 bases are a match to TRBD2. CDR3 size: 13 residues. Germline CDR1 reads DFQATT; CDR2 reads SNEGSKA (reference sequence). With 8 bases clipped from V and 0 bases from J, the junction kept 5 bases outside the gene matches. In DNA, the CDR3 is TGCAGTATACTAGCGGGTAGCTCCTACGAGCAGTACTTC. This codes for CSILAGSSYEQYF.

The rearrangement joins TRBV6-5 to TRBJ1-4, with D tentatively TRBD1 (5 bases). V was pared by 4 bases and J by 8 bases, with 17 bases between. The germline V gene has CDR1 MNHEY and CDR2 SVGAGI. The CDR3 length is 15 residues. This chain's CDR3 is CASSSVGEGEEKLFF. Here the CDR3 DNA reads TGTGCCAGCAGTTCTGTAGGGGAAGGTGAAGAAAAACTGTTTTTT.

In the case of this clonotype: A much larger clone lies one base from this, so it may be a read error. CDR3 DNA: TGTGCCAGCAGGTTAACGGGACAGGCATACGAGCAGTACTTC. The encoded protein is CASRLTGQAYEQYF. The chain combines TRBV12-3 or TRBV12-4 with TRBJ2-5; 8 bases map to TRBD1. Near its end, the DNA agrees better with TRBJ2-7, so the J call may be wrong. This CDR3 comprises 14 residues.

The rearrangement uses TRBV28 and TRBJ2-1; 7 bases match TRBD2. The CDR3 runs to 15 residues. Germline V lookup: CDR1 MDHEN, CDR2 SYDVKM. After removal of 5 bases from V and 9 bases from J, the junction contained 13 bases not matched to a gene. CDR3 DNA sequence: TGTGCCAGCAGTAGGGGCGGGAGTACCGAGATTGAGCAGTTCTTC. This codes for CASSRGGSTEIEQFF.

The J gene is TRBJ2-1, the V gene TRBV29-1; D unresolved. Germline V gene lookup returns CDR1 SQVTM and CDR2 ANQGSEA. The CDR3 is 13 amino acids. Trimming left V 5 bases short and J 5 bases short, with 13 bases between. CDR3 region: CSVSAGPNNEQFF. DNA for the CDR3: TGCAGCGTTAGTGCTGGGCCTAACAATGAGCAGTTCTTC.

This chain's CDR3 is CASSVAAGGNIYEQYF. Here the CDR3 DNA reads TGTGCCAGCAGTGTAGCGGCGGGAGGGAACATCTACGAGCAGTACTTC. This chain uses TRBV28 with TRBJ2-5, with TRBD2 matching over 9 bases. The DNA end lines up better with TRBJ2-7; the J call may be wrong. Germline assignment: CDR1 MDHEN and CDR2 SYDVKM. The CDR3 is 16 amino acids.